What follows describes a single T cell receptor (beta chain). The data are from a study of blood T cell repertoires in COVID-19. As for the study in general: Specimens from acute and convalescent COVID-19 originated in the United States, Italy and Spain. T cells, B-cell-depleted T cells, or PBMCs provided the cDNA or gDNA that served as material.

Original analysis: Reference gene primer amplification yielded estimated nucleated cell counts. Data came from immunoSEQ multiplex PCR; TCRdb stores just in-frame clones and leaves some out. V, J and clone size are those of that table, while D and trimming were read from the DNA. Of about 82,000 clones listed, over 80% are singletons. J gave up 5 bases and V 6 bases, and 8 bases lay outside the gene matches. Germline values: CDR1 MNHEY, CDR2 SVGAGI. The CDR3 runs to 14 residues. This TCR was sampled from a man of 80 years or more with active or convalescent COVID-19. This chain uses TRBV6-5 with TRBJ2-5; 8 bases fit TRBD2. Sequenced: peripheral blood. CDR3 protein: CASRSLAGGETQYF. The CDR3 DNA follows: TGTGCCAGCAGGTCCCTAGCGGGTGGGGAGACCCAGTACTTC.